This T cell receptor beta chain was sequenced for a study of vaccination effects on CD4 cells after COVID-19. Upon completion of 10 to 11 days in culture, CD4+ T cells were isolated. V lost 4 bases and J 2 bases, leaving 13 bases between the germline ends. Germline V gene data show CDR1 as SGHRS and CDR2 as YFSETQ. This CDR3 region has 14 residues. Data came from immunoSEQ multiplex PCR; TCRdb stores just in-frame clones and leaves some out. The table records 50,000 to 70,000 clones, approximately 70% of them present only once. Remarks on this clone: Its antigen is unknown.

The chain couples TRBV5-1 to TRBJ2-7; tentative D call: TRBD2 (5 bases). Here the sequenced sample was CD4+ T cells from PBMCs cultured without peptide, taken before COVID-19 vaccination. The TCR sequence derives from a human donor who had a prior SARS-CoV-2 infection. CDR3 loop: CASSQTSGPYEQYF. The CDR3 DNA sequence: TGCGCCAGCAGCCAGACGAGCGGTCCCTACGAGCAGTACTTC.